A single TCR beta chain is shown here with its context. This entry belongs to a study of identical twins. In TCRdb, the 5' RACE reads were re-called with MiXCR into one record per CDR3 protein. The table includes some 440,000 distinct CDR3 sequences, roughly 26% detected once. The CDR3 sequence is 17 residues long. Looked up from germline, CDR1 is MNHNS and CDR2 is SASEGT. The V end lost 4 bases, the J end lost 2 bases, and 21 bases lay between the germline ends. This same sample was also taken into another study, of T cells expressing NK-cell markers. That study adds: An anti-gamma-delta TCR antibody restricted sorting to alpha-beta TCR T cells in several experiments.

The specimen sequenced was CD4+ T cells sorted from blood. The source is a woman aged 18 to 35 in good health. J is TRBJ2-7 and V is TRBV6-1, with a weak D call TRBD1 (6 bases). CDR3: CASSVNRDIVLPYEQYF. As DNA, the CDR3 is TGTGCCAGCAGTGTTAACAGGGACATCGTTCTCCCCTACGAGCAGTACTTC.